The clone carrying this T cell receptor beta chain was recorded at least ten times. Its antigen is still unknown. These data originate in a study of T-cell reconstitution after alpha-beta-depleted transplantation in children. Study-level results: About two months after transplant, alpha-beta T cells reportedly came from several hundred expanded graft clones.

The germline gives CDR1 SQVTM, CDR2 ANQGSEA. CDR3 size: 14 residues. V was clipped by 6 bases and J by 3 bases; unmatched bases: 6. The TCRbeta library was prepared with unique molecular identifiers. TCRdb reprocessed the PCR reads via MiXCR and lists one record per CDR3 protein. The sample records around 490,000 distinct CDR3 sequences, about 10% being singletons. The chain is built from TRBV29-1 and TRBJ2-4; 9 nucleotides line up with TRBD2. The sequences come from PBMCs, mostly from graft donor cells, collected 180 days after TCRalphabeta/CD19-depleted stem cell transplant. The receptor was isolated from a female patient aged 2-9 years who had a stem cell transplant for aplastic anemia, so the T cells may come from the graft donor. CDR3 DNA: TGCAGCGTGCTAGCGGGGATGGGCAAAAACATTCAGTACTTC. Protein sequence: CSVLAGMGKNIQYF. The full variable domain, with the rest looked up from reference TRBV29-1 and TRBJ2-4, is SAVISQKPSRDICQRGTSLTIQCQVDSQVTMMFWYRQQPGQSLTLIATANQGSEATYESGFVIDKFPISRPNLTFSTLTVSNMSPEDSSIYLCSVLAGMGKNIQYFGAGTRLSVL.